The 18 T cell receptor beta chains presented below share a single source sample, sequenced in a study of Graves' ophthalmopathy and Graves' hyperthyroidism. Amplification targeted the TCR beta CDR3 regions, with RNA transcripts as the source material. Scientists carried out first-round RT-PCR using HTBI primers and then a second-round multiplex PCR. One entry per CDR3 protein, called by TCRdb with MiXCR from the multiplex PCR reads. The sample contains 560,000 or so distinct CDR3 sequences, under 40% of which appear only once. Sequencing used peripheral blood or thyroid tissue (not recorded which). The source of these receptors is an adult man with Graves' hyperthyroidism.

This sequence joins TRBV20-1 and TRBJ1-2; 12 nucleotides match TRBD1. The CDR3 sequence is 16 residues long. Germline lookup yields CDR1 DFQATT and CDR2 SNEGSKA (reference sequence). After removal of 5 bases from V and 8 bases from J, the junction contained 15 bases not matched to a gene. This chain's CDR3 is CSAGALGTGGESGYTF. CDR3 sequence (DNA): TGCAGTGCTGGAGCGCTCGGGACAGGGGGCGAATCGGGCTACACCTTC.

This clonotype was recorded many times. Mismatch with germline at one junction end may stem from a read error. CDR3 region: CASSFLDRPGGELFF. CDR3 bases: TGTGCTAGCAGCTTCCTGGACCGGCCTGGCGGGGAGCTGTTTTTT. The chain has TRBV7-7 and TRBJ2-2; no clear D gene. The CDR3 spans 15 residues. CDR1 and CDR2 (germline): SSHAT, FNYEAQ (reference sequence).

The CDR3 region has the DNA TGTGCCACCAGCAAGGACAGGGCGATAGATACGCAGTATTTT. Its protein product is CATSKDRAIDTQYF. This sequence joins TRBV24-1 and TRBJ2-3; TRBD1 matches 8 bases. The CDR3 runs to 14 residues. J was trimmed by 5 bases and V by 7 bases; bases with no gene match: 7. Germline V gene sequence: CDR1 KGHDR, CDR2 SFDVKD.

As regards this clonotype: At one boundary the junction diverges from the germline segment, which might be a read error. V is TRBV7-7 and J is TRBJ2-5; D remains ambiguous. This CDR3 region has 15 residues. Germline CDR1 reads SSHAT; CDR2 reads FNYEAQ (reference sequence). CDR3 protein: CASSSGYSWEETQYF. In DNA form, the CDR3 reads TGTGCTAGCAGCAGTGGCTACTCATGGGAAGAGACCCAGTACTTC.

The V call is TRBV7-2, the J call TRBJ2-7; 8 nucleotides line up with TRBD2. CDR3 length equals 16 residues. The ends lost 1 base at V and 5 bases at J; junction bases unmatched: 10. CDR1 and CDR2 (germline): SGHTA, FQGNSA. The CDR3 here is CASSLGGSGLVDEQYF. The CDR3, as DNA: TGTGCCAGCAGCTTAGGAGGGTCGGGACTAGTCGACGAGCAGTACTTC.

A few counts support this clonotype. The chain employs TRBV28 and TRBJ2-7; possibly TRBD1 for D (7 bases). The CDR3 runs 15 residues. Trimming removed 6 bases from V and 4 bases from J, with 19 bases in between. The germline V gene encodes CDR1 MDHEN and CDR2 SYDVKM. The CDR3 sequence: CASRTEEGARYEQYF. In DNA form, the CDR3 reads TGTGCCAGCAGGACGGAGGAGGGGGCGAGGTACGAGCAGTACTTC.

This chain uses TRBV20-1 with TRBJ1-3, with D possibly being TRBD1 (5 bases). V was shortened by 0 bases and J by 2 bases, with 8 bases between the two germline ends. From germline, CDR1 is DFQATT and CDR2 SNEGSKA (reference sequence). This CDR3 has 14 amino acids. The CDR3 region has the DNA TGCAGTGCTAGAGATAGCAGGGCTGGAAACACCATATATTTT. Translation gives CSARDSRAGNTIYF.

There are many counts of this clonotype. The rearrangement uses TRBV25-1 and TRBJ1-6, with D uncertain. This CDR3 has 13 residues. The germline V gene encodes CDR1 MGHDK and CDR2 SYGVNS. Trimming took off 5 bases at V and 8 bases at J, with 10 bases between the two ends. The DNA of the CDR3 is TGTGCCAGCAGTCGAGGAGGGTATTCACCCCTCCACTTT. Protein product: CASSRGGYSPLHF.

This chain connects TRBV7-2 to TRBJ2-3; 7 bases match TRBD1. CDR1 is SGHTA, CDR2 FQGNSA, per germline. The V segment lost 2 bases and the J segment 2 bases; nucleotides outside the gene matches: 4. CDR3 length: 15 amino acids. The CDR3 nucleotides read TGTGCCAGCAGCTTATCCGGGACAGACACAGATACGCAGTATTTT. It is translated as CASSLSGTDTDTQYF.

The rearrangement uses TRBV7-2 and TRBJ2-7; TRBD2 matches 10 bases. Germline lookup yields CDR1 SGHTA and CDR2 FQGNSA. V dropped 5 bases and J dropped 12; count of bases not matched to a gene: 10. The CDR3 contains 13 residues. CDR3 region: CASSTRTSGRWYF. DNA of the CDR3: TGTGCCAGCAGCACGCGGACTAGCGGTCGGTGGTACTTC.

In this sample, this clonotype turned up a few times. This chain uses TRBV29-1 with TRBJ2-1, with 7 bases fitting TRBD1. With V trimmed by 3 bases and J by 6 bases, 5 bases remained unmatched. CDR3 length equals 13 residues. Looked up from germline, CDR1 is SQVTM and CDR2 is ANQGSEA. The CDR3 loop reads CSVDRSGGNEQFF. The CDR3 DNA sequence: TGCAGCGTTGATCGGTCAGGGGGCAATGAGCAGTTCTTC.

This clonotype was seen ten or more times. The gene calls are TRBV12-3 or TRBV12-4 and TRBJ2-7, with D perhaps assigned TRBD1 or TRBD2 (5 bases each). CDR3 length equals 13 residues. V lost 5 bases and J 6 bases, leaving 14 bases between the germline ends. The chain's CDR3 is CASSLLGVGEQYF. The CDR3 bases are TGTGCCAGCAGTCTACTAGGGGTAGGCGAGCAGTACTTC.

This clonotype was seen only once. Relative to the germline gene, one junction end is altered; a read error may explain this. The chain joins TRBV9 to TRBJ1-1; D remains ambiguous. The CDR3 is 18 amino acids. CDR1 is SGDLS and CDR2 is YYNGEE in the germline V gene. CDR3 nucleotides: TGCGCCAGCAGCCCAAACCTTGGACTAGCGGGAGGTATCAATGAGCAGTTCTTT. Encoded protein: CASSPNLGLAGGINEQFF.

The CDR3 region is CASSAGLVSYNEQFF. In DNA, the CDR3 is TGTGCCAGCAGTGCGGGACTAGTCTCCTACAATGAGCAGTTCTTC. This chain connects TRBV7-6 to TRBJ2-1, with 8 nucleotides matching TRBD2. J was trimmed by 0 bases and V by 6 bases; bases with no gene match: 4. The CDR3 covers 15 residues. Germline V gene lookup returns CDR1 SGHVS and CDR2 FNYEAQ. The variable domain in full, completed from reference TRBV7-6 and TRBJ2-1, reads GAGVSQSPRYKVTKRGQDVALRCDPISGHVSLYWYRQALGQGPEFLTYFNYEAQQDKSGLPNDRFSAERPEGSISTLTIQRTEQRDSAMYRCASSAGLVSYNEQFFGPGTRLTVL.

This clonotype was counted a few times. This chain joins TRBV29-1 and TRBJ1-4; TRBD1 aligns across 11 bases. Trimming took 0 bases from V and 7 from J; bases not matched to a gene: 1. CDR3 length equals 14 residues. Germline V gene data show CDR1 as SQVTM and CDR2 as ANQGSEA. In DNA, the CDR3 is TGCAGCGTTGAAGACGGGACAGGGGGTGAAAAACTGTTTTTT. It is translated as CSVEDGTGGEKLFF.

In the case of this clonotype: One junction end does not reproduce the germline sequence, and a read error may be involved. This chain links TRBV5-1 with TRBJ2-7; D is uncertain. The J call may be in error: the DNA end matches TRBJ2-1 better. Germline loops: CDR1 SGHRS, CDR2 YFSETQ. This CDR3 region has 15 residues. This CDR3 is CASSLLVGYYNEQFF. In DNA form, the CDR3 reads TGTGCCAGCAGCTTGTTGGTCGGCTACTACAATGAGCAGTTCTTC.

Concerning this clonotype: A single base separates this from a much larger clone, so it may be a read error. This sequence joins TRBV12-3 or TRBV12-4 and TRBJ1-1; 10 positions agree with TRBD1. This CDR3 contains 16 residues. CDR3 residues: CAISTRDRGAGTEAFF. CDR3 coding DNA: TGTGCCATCAGTACCCGGGACAGGGGAGCGGGCACTGAAGCTTTCTTT.

The CDR3 protein is CAIAPWGARETQYF. In nucleotides, the CDR3 is TGTGCCATCGCGCCGTGGGGGGCGCGGGAGACCCAGTACTTC. V is TRBV10-3 and J is TRBJ2-5, with D perhaps given as TRBD1 or TRBD2 (6 bases each). Trimming removed 8 bases at V and 5 bases at J, with 18 bases between. This CDR3 has 14 amino acids. Germline-derived CDR1 and CDR2 are ENHRY and SYGVKD.